One sample yielded the 14 T cell receptor beta chains listed below, sequenced in a study of tumor-infiltrating lymphocytes in primary liver carcinoma. Unsorted bulk tissue (about 18-32 mg) underwent RNA and DNA co-extraction. From around 500 ng total RNA, TCR beta cDNA was generated with a primer in the constant region. The TCR beta library was amplified through three nested multiplex PCR rounds in a modified ARM-PCR procedure. Primers for the first two PCR rounds were TRBV1-TRBV30 forward primers and a C-beta reverse primer (approximately 9 cycles per round). Using its own MiXCR run on the multiplex PCR reads, TCRdb lists one record per CDR3 protein. The data show approximately 190,000 distinct CDR3 sequences, around four fifths seen once. The material sequenced was tumor tissue from primary liver carcinoma. These receptors all come from a man aged 35 to 55 with primary liver carcinoma and hepatitis B virus infection.

Comments on this clonotype: A read error is likely, as this CDR3 ends without the conserved phenylalanine or tryptophan. This sequence joins TRBV29-1 and TRBJ2-3; tentative D call: TRBD2 (5 bases). This CDR3 has 14 residues. V lost 6 bases, J lost 4 bases, and 17 bases lay in between. Germline assignment: CDR1 SQVTM and CDR2 ANQGSEA. The CDR3 reads CSVRASRRPDTQYS. The CDR3 bases are TGCAGCGTGCGGGCCAGCAGGAGGCCAGATACGCAGTATTCT.

Remarks on this clonotype: The junction and the germline gene differ at one end; a read error may be behind it. This CDR3 reads CASSLVLQGWIGELLF. As DNA, the CDR3 is TGTGCCAGCAGCTTAGTTCTTCAGGGTTGGATCGGGGAGTTGCTTTTT. The chain has TRBV7-9 and TRBJ2-2, with D perhaps given as TRBD1 or TRBD2 (5 bases each). This CDR3 has 16 amino acids. Germline V gene data show CDR1 as SEHNR and CDR2 as FQNEAQ (reference sequence). Filled out from reference TRBV7-9 and TRBJ2-2, the complete variable domain reads DTGVSQNPRHKITKRGQNVTFRCDPISEHNRLYWYRQTLGQGPEFLTYFQNEAQLEKSRLLSDRFSAERPKGSFSTLEIQRTEQGDSAMYLCASSLVLQGWIGELLFGEGSRLTVL.

The chain uses TRBV6-5 and TRBJ2-7, with TRBD2 matching 8 bases. The CDR3 has 15 residues. Germline loops: CDR1 MNHEY, CDR2 SVGAGI. The DNA for the CDR3 is TGTGTCTGCAGTTTCCCCAGCGGGAGATCCCACGAGCAGTACTTC. Protein sequence: CVCSFPSGRSHEQYF.

A note on this clonotype: The junction departs from the called germline gene at one end, perhaps through a read error. The CDR3 loop reads CASSLESHNIEQFF. CDR3 DNA: TGTGCTAGCAGCTTGGAATCCCATAACATTGAGCAGTTCTTC. The genes are TRBV5-4 and TRBJ2-1; the D is unclear. This CDR3 has 14 residues. The germline gives CDR1 SGHNT, CDR2 YYREEE (reference sequence).

Concerning this clonotype itself: A junction end diverges from the germline sequence, so it may reflect a read error. This chain links TRBV11-2 with TRBJ1-5, with a weak D call TRBD1 (6 bases). In germline, CDR1 is SGHAT, CDR2 FQNNGV. The CDR3 is 17 amino acids. The DNA for the CDR3 is TGTGCCAGCAGCATAGTAGGGGCAACAGGGAGCATTCAGCCCCAGCATTTT. Protein sequence: CASSIVGATGSIQPQHF.

To note about this clonotype: One end of the junction is discordant with germline, which a read error may explain. The chain joins TRBV6-2 or TRBV6-3 to TRBJ2-5, with D maybe TRBD1 (6 bases). The CDR3 is 15 residues long. Germline V gives CDR1 MNHEY, CDR2 SVGEGT. CDR3 protein: CARSSEQGRQEIQYF. DNA for the CDR3: TGTGCCAGAAGTTCGGAACAGGGACGGCAAGAGATCCAGTACTTC.

A note on this clonotype: A single base separates this from a much larger clone, so it may be a read error. The rearrangement joins TRBV7-9 to TRBJ2-7, with a weak D call TRBD2 (6 bases). V was shortened by 5 bases and J by 5 bases, with 16 bases between the two germline ends. The CDR3 has 14 residues. CDR1 is SEHNR and CDR2 is FQNEAQ in the germline V gene (reference sequence). CDR3 in DNA: TGTGCCAGCAGCGATCCTGGCGGGGCGGACGAGCAGTACTTC. Translated: CASSDPGGADEQYF.

Comment on this clonotype: A junction end diverges from the germline sequence, so it may reflect a read error. The genes are TRBV12-3 or TRBV12-4 and TRBJ2-2; perhaps D is TRBD1 or TRBD2 (5 bases each). CDR3 length: 14 residues. The DNA for the CDR3 is TGTGCCAGCAGTTACTCCATATGCACCGGGGACCTGTTTTTT. Its protein product is CASSYSICTGDLFF.

The chain links TRBV11-2 to TRBJ2-1; D remains ambiguous. The CDR3 runs 13 residues. In germline, CDR1 is SGHAT, CDR2 FQNNGV. CDR3 bases: TGTACAAGCAGCTCAGAATTATACGATGAGCAGTTCTTC. Protein: CTSSSELYDEQFF.

Comment on this clonotype: The junction does not match germline at one end; this may be a read error. The chain couples TRBV10-1 to TRBJ2-2; 7 positions match TRBD2. Germline lookup yields CDR1 WNHNN and CDR2 SYGVQD (reference sequence). The CDR3 covers 15 residues. DNA for the CDR3: TGCACCAGCGGGGAGGACGCGAGCGGGGCCGGGGAGCTGTTTTTT. Residues: CTSGEDASGAGELFF.

This clonotype is a singleton in its sample. Lacking the conserved final phenylalanine or tryptophan, this CDR3 likely reflects a read error. This chain links TRBV6-1 with TRBJ1-2; D is unclear. CDR1 is MNHNS, CDR2 SASEGT, per germline. The CDR3 loop spans 14 amino acids. CDR3 residues: CVSSEIRDNYGYTI. The CDR3 DNA reads as TGTGTCAGCAGTGAGATTCGGGATAACTATGGCTACACCATC.

This sequence joins TRBV4-3 and TRBJ1-1; tentative D call: TRBD1 (6 bases). Germline V gene lookup returns CDR1 LGHNA and CDR2 YSLEER. This CDR3 has 13 residues. The CDR3 reads CVSNQGTNTEAFF. The CDR3 DNA reads as TGCGTTAGCAACCAGGGGACGAACACTGAAGCTTTCTTT.

Details on this clonotype: Compared with germline, one end of the junction differs, possibly owing to a read error. CDR3 bases: TGTGCCAGCACCATTTCGGCGGTAGTCAAAAATATTCAGTACTTC. Amino acid sequence: CASTISAVVKNIQYF. The chain is built from TRBV11-2 and TRBJ2-4; no definite D call. Germline V gene sequence: CDR1 SGHAT, CDR2 FQNNGV. This CDR3 contains 15 residues. Full variable domain (remainder filled in from reference TRBV11-2 and TRBJ2-4): EAGVAQSPRYKIIEKRQSVAFWCNPISGHATLYWYQQILGQGPKLLIQFQNNGVVDDSQLPKDRFSAERLKGVDSTLKIQPAKLEDSAVYLCASTISAVVKNIQYFGAGTRLSVL.

About this clonotype itself: The germline gene is not matched at one end of the junction; a read error may be the cause. This chain links TRBV6-5 with TRBJ2-3, with 8 bases that match TRBD2. Looked up from germline, CDR1 is MNHEY and CDR2 is SVGAGI. The length of the CDR3 is 16 residues. Written as DNA, the CDR3 is TGTGCCAGCGGTTACTCTTTAGCGGGATACACAGATACGCAGTATTTT. Residues: CASGYSLAGYTDTQYF.